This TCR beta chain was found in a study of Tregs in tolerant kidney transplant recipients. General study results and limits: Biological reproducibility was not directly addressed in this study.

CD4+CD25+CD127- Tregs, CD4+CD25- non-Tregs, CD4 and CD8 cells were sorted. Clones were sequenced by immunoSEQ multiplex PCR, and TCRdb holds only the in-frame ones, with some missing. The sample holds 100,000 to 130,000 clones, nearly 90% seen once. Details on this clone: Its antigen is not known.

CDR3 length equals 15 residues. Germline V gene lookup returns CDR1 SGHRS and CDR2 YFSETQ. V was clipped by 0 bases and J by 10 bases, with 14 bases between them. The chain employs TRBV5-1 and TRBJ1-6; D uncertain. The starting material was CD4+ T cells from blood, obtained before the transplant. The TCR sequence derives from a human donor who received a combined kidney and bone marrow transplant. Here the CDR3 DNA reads TGCGCCAGCAGCTTGGGCCATGAGGTGAGGTCACCCCTCCACTTT. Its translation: CASSLGHEVRSPLHF.